Listed below are T cell receptor beta chains from one sample, sequenced in a study of T cell responses to AZD1222 COVID-19 vaccine. Repertoires were generated with immunoSEQ multiplex PCR, while TCRdb's copy carries only in-frame clones and drops some. Found here are under 50,000 clones, approximately 90% of them singletons; the top ten hold 0.9% to 1.2%. The sample consisted of peripheral blood, taken 28 days after the second AZD1222 dose. The receptor source for this set is an adult who received the AZD1222 COVID-19 vaccine. Each CDR3 is given with its conserved first and last residue. Fields, in order: clone size, D gene, V gene, J gene, CDR3 protein, CDR3 DNA. D genes are given only for firm matches. Where a row states a size, it is once, few, many or the class of an expanded clone; other rows omit it.

abundance: -; d_gene: TRBD1; v_gene: TRBV11-3; j_gene: TRBJ2-3; CDR3aa: CASSLGPTGGVGDTQYF; CDR3nt: TGTGCCAGCAGCTTAGGCCCCACAGGGGGAGTAGGAGATACGCAGTATTTT
abundance: -; d_gene: TRBD1; v_gene: TRBV5-1; j_gene: TRBJ1-1; CDR3aa: CASSLWTGVAEAFF; CDR3nt: TGCGCCAGCAGCTTGTGGACAGGGGTCGCTGAAGCTTTCTTT
abundance: -; d_gene: -; v_gene: TRBV6-1; j_gene: TRBJ2-6; CDR3aa: CASEGSGANVLTF; CDR3nt: TGTGCCTCGGAGGGGTCCGGGGCCAACGTCCTGACTTTC
abundance: -; d_gene: TRBD2; v_gene: TRBV18; j_gene: TRBJ2-7; CDR3aa: CASSPTTSGNYEQYF; CDR3nt: TGTGCCAGCTCACCAACGACTAGCGGGAACTACGAGCAGTACTTC
abundance: few; d_gene: TRBD2; v_gene: TRBV5-4; j_gene: TRBJ2-5; CDR3aa: CASSSLGAGEETQYF; CDR3nt: TGTGCCAGCAGCTCGCTCGGGGCGGGAGAAGAGACCCAGTACTTC
abundance: -; d_gene: TRBD1; v_gene: TRBV7-3; j_gene: TRBJ1-1; CDR3aa: CASRPTGGTEAFF; CDR3nt: TGTGCCAGCAGACCTACAGGGGGCACTGAAGCTTTCTTT
abundance: -; d_gene: -; v_gene: TRBV19; j_gene: TRBJ1-4; CDR3aa: CATAINEKLFF; CDR3nt: TGTGCCACCGCAATCAATGAAAAACTGTTTTTT
abundance: -; d_gene: -; v_gene: TRBV5-1; j_gene: TRBJ1-2; CDR3aa: CASSPGEGYYGYTF; CDR3nt: TGCGCCAGCAGCCCGGGGGAGGGGTACTATGGCTACACCTTC
abundance: -; d_gene: TRBD2; v_gene: TRBV7-9; j_gene: TRBJ2-3; CDR3aa: CASSLRTSGKMDTQYF; CDR3nt: TGTGCCAGCAGCCTCAGGACTAGCGGGAAGATGGATACGCAGTATTTT
abundance: -; d_gene: TRBD2; v_gene: TRBV11-3; j_gene: TRBJ2-1; CDR3aa: CASSLGHGLAGISYNEQFF; CDR3nt: TGTGCCAGCAGCTTGGGTCACGGACTAGCGGGAATCTCCTACAATGAGCAGTTCTTC
abundance: -; d_gene: -; v_gene: TRBV7-9; j_gene: TRBJ2-7; CDR3aa: CASSLERTPAVYEQYF; CDR3nt: TGTGCCAGCAGCTTAGAAAGAACCCCGGCGGTTTACGAGCAGTACTTC
abundance: once; d_gene: -; v_gene: TRBV19; j_gene: TRBJ1-2; CDR3aa: CASSLRGVGYGYTF; CDR3nt: TGTGCCAGTAGTCTTCGGGGGGTCGGCTATGGCTACACCTTC
abundance: -; d_gene: TRBD2; v_gene: TRBV29-1; j_gene: TRBJ2-5; CDR3aa: CSAGGGERETQYF; CDR3nt: TGCAGCGCTGGGGGAGGGGAGAGAGAGACCCAGTACTTC
abundance: -; d_gene: -; v_gene: TRBV9; j_gene: TRBJ1-6; CDR3aa: CASSPDGLGSPLHF; CDR3nt: TGTGCCAGCAGCCCGGACGGCCTTGGTTCACCCCTCCACTTT
abundance: -; d_gene: -; v_gene: TRBV9; j_gene: TRBJ2-5; CDR3aa: CASSVVPGPQETQYF; CDR3nt: TGTGCCAGCAGCGTAGTGCCAGGGCCGCAAGAGACCCAGTACTTC
abundance: -; d_gene: -; v_gene: TRBV18; j_gene: TRBJ1-5; CDR3aa: CASSQRLDQPQHF; CDR3nt: TGTGCCAGCTCACAACGATTGGACCAGCCCCAGCATTTT
abundance: -; d_gene: -; v_gene: TRBV7-9; j_gene: TRBJ1-1; CDR3aa: CASSSQGLGTEAFF; CDR3nt: TGTGCCAGCAGCTCACAGGGCTTGGGCACTGAAGCTTTCTTT
abundance: -; d_gene: TRBD2; v_gene: TRBV4-2; j_gene: TRBJ2-1; CDR3aa: CASSDPTSGTYNEQFF; CDR3nt: TGTGCCAGCAGCGACCCGACTAGCGGGACGTACAATGAGCAGTTCTTC
abundance: once; d_gene: -; v_gene: TRBV9; j_gene: TRBJ2-2; CDR3aa: CASSVAGVPTGELFF; CDR3nt: TGTGCCAGCAGCGTAGCGGGAGTTCCCACCGGGGAGCTGTTTTTT
abundance: -; d_gene: -; v_gene: TRBV10-3; j_gene: TRBJ2-7; CDR3aa: CAISESVGVMGYEQYF; CDR3nt: TGTGCCATCAGTGAGTCCGTAGGGGTCATGGGTTACGAGCAGTACTTC
abundance: -; d_gene: -; v_gene: TRBV13; j_gene: TRBJ1-1; CDR3aa: CASSSSLNTEAFF; CDR3nt: TGTGCCAGCAGCTCCTCCCTGAACACTGAAGCTTTCTTT
abundance: -; d_gene: TRBD1; v_gene: TRBV6-5; j_gene: TRBJ1-2; CDR3aa: CASRRDSSSDGYTF; CDR3nt: TGTGCCAGCAGAAGGGACAGCTCCTCTGATGGCTACACCTTC
abundance: -; d_gene: -; v_gene: TRBV7-8; j_gene: TRBJ1-5; CDR3aa: CASSLELGRQPQHF; CDR3nt: TGTGCCAGCAGCTTAGAGCTGGGAAGGCAGCCCCAGCATTTT
abundance: -; d_gene: TRBD1; v_gene: TRBV20-1; j_gene: TRBJ2-4; CDR3aa: CSASVPGTGFLVVAKNIQYF; CDR3nt: TGCAGTGCTAGTGTGCCCGGGACAGGGTTCTTGGTCGTGGCCAAAAACATTCAGTACTTC
abundance: -; d_gene: -; v_gene: TRBV19; j_gene: TRBJ1-1; CDR3aa: CASSRAINGNTEAFF; CDR3nt: TGTGCCAGCTCCCGGGCCATTAACGGGAACACTGAAGCTTTCTTT
abundance: few; d_gene: -; v_gene: TRBV12-3/TRBV12-4; j_gene: TRBJ1-1; CDR3aa: CASSLMGGTEAFF; CDR3nt: TGTGCCAGCAGTTTAATGGGGGGAACTGAAGCTTTCTTT
abundance: -; d_gene: -; v_gene: TRBV6-6; j_gene: TRBJ1-4; CDR3aa: CASSPPGSYSGKLFF; CDR3nt: TGTGCCAGCAGTCCCCCCGGGAGCTATAGTGGAAAACTGTTTTTT
abundance: -; d_gene: TRBD2; v_gene: TRBV5-4; j_gene: TRBJ2-7; CDR3aa: CASGFDVAGGNGYEQYF; CDR3nt: TGTGCCAGCGGATTTGATGTAGCGGGAGGAAACGGCTACGAGCAGTACTTC
abundance: -; d_gene: -; v_gene: TRBV3-1/TRBV3-2; j_gene: TRBJ2-5; CDR3aa: CASSQDRWSETQYF; CDR3nt: TGTGCCAGCAGCCAGGATCGGTGGAGTGAGACCCAGTACTTC
abundance: -; d_gene: -; v_gene: TRBV21-1; j_gene: TRBJ2-1; CDR3aa: CASSKWQRRAPEQFF; CDR3nt: TGTGCCAGCAGCAAGTGGCAGAGGAGGGCTCCTGAGCAGTTCTTC
abundance: few; d_gene: -; v_gene: TRBV5-1; j_gene: TRBJ1-1; CDR3aa: CASSLFAENTEAFF; CDR3nt: TGCGCCAGCAGCTTGTTTGCGGAGAACACTGAAGCTTTCTTT
abundance: -; d_gene: TRBD1; v_gene: TRBV7-8; j_gene: TRBJ2-7; CDR3aa: CASSQDRSFSYEQYF; CDR3nt: TGTGCCAGCAGCCAGGACAGGAGCTTCTCCTACGAGCAGTACTTC
abundance: -; d_gene: -; v_gene: TRBV5-1; j_gene: TRBJ2-3; CDR3aa: CASSLALGSTDTQYF; CDR3nt: TGCGCCAGCAGCTTGGCCCTGGGGAGCACAGATACGCAGTATTTT
abundance: -; d_gene: -; v_gene: TRBV4-1; j_gene: TRBJ1-5; CDR3aa: CASSRAEGRDQPQHF; CDR3nt: TGCGCCAGCAGCCGGGCCGAGGGCCGTGATCAGCCCCAGCATTTT
abundance: -; d_gene: -; v_gene: TRBV4-3; j_gene: TRBJ1-4; CDR3aa: CASSQEGLGYDEKLFF; CDR3nt: TGCGCCAGCAGCCAAGAGGGGTTGGGATATGATGAAAAACTGTTTTTT
abundance: -; d_gene: -; v_gene: TRBV5-6; j_gene: TRBJ1-2; CDR3aa: CASSFTGTNYGYTF; CDR3nt: TGTGCCAGCAGCTTTACGGGGACTAACTATGGCTACACCTTC
abundance: once; d_gene: -; v_gene: TRBV19; j_gene: TRBJ1-5; CDR3aa: CATSTAYQPQHF; CDR3nt: TGTGCCACTTCGACCGCGTATCAGCCCCAGCATTTT
abundance: -; d_gene: -; v_gene: TRBV11-3; j_gene: TRBJ2-7; CDR3aa: CASSLGHPSYEQYF; CDR3nt: TGTGCCAGCAGCTTGGGACATCCATCCTACGAGCAGTACTTC
abundance: -; d_gene: TRBD2; v_gene: TRBV6-1; j_gene: TRBJ2-5; CDR3aa: CASSAQNGLAGETQYF; CDR3nt: TGTGCCAGCAGTGCACAGAACGGACTAGCGGGAGAGACCCAGTACTTC
abundance: -; d_gene: TRBD2; v_gene: TRBV7-2; j_gene: TRBJ2-1; CDR3aa: CASRVTSGPNEQFF; CDR3nt: TGTGCCAGCAGGGTAACTAGCGGACCCAATGAGCAGTTCTTC
abundance: -; d_gene: TRBD1; v_gene: TRBV9; j_gene: TRBJ1-6; CDR3aa: CASSVQGGAGSPLHF; CDR3nt: TGTGCCAGCAGCGTTCAAGGGGGCGCAGGTTCACCCCTCCACTTT
abundance: few; d_gene: TRBD1; v_gene: TRBV3-1/TRBV3-2; j_gene: TRBJ1-4; CDR3aa: CASSHAPGGNEKLFF; CDR3nt: TGTGCCAGCAGCCACGCCCCAGGGGGAAATGAAAAACTGTTTTTT
abundance: -; d_gene: TRBD1; v_gene: TRBV5-4; j_gene: TRBJ1-2; CDR3aa: CASSLGQGAVYGYTF; CDR3nt: TGTGCCAGCAGCTTGGGACAGGGGGCTGTCTATGGCTACACCTTC
abundance: -; d_gene: TRBD2; v_gene: TRBV19; j_gene: TRBJ2-2; CDR3aa: CATSGGTFTGELFF; CDR3nt: TGTGCCACCTCGGGGGGGACGTTCACCGGGGAGCTGTTTTTT
abundance: -; d_gene: TRBD2; v_gene: TRBV6-5; j_gene: TRBJ2-5; CDR3aa: CASSYRSRGVQETQYF; CDR3nt: TGTGCCAGCAGTTACCGGTCACGGGGGGTCCAAGAGACCCAGTACTTC
abundance: -; d_gene: -; v_gene: TRBV30; j_gene: TRBJ2-3; CDR3aa: CAWSVLAADTQYF; CDR3nt: TGTGCCTGGAGTGTACTCGCCGCAGATACGCAGTATTTT